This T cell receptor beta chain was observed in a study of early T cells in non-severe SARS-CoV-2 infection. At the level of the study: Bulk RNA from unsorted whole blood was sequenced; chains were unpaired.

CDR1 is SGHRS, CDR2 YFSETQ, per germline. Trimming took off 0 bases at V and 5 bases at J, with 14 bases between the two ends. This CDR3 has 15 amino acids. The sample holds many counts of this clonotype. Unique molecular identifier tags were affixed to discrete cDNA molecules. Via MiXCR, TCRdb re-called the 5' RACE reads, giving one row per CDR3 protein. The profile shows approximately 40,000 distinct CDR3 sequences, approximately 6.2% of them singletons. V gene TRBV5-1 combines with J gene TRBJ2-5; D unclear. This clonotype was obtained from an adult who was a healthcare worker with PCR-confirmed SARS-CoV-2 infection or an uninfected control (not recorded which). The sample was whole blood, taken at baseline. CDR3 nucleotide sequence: TGCGCCAGCAGCTTGGACGGCGGAAGAGGCGAGACCCAGTACTTC. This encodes CASSLDGGRGETQYF.